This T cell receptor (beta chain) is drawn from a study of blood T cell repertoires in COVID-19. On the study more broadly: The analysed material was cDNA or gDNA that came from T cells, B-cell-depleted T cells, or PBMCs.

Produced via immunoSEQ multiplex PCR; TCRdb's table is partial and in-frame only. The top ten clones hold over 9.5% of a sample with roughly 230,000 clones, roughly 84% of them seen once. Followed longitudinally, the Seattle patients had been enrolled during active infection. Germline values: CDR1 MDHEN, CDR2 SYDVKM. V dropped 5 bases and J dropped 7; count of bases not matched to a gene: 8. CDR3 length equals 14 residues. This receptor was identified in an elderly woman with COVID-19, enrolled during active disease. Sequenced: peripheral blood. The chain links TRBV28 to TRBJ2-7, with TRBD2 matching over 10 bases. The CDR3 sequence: CASSSGGAVREQYF. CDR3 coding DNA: TGTGCCAGCAGTAGCGGGGGGGCCGTGCGGGAGCAGTACTTC.